These 9 T cell receptor beta chains originate from one sample sequenced in a study of T cell responses to AZD1222 COVID-19 vaccine. Clones were sequenced by immunoSEQ multiplex PCR, and TCRdb holds only the in-frame ones, with some missing. The repertoire consists of 250,000 to 300,000 clones, with 90% to 95% occurring once and the leading ten covering 0.55%. The material sequenced was peripheral blood, taken 28 days after the second AZD1222 dose. Every receptor here comes from an adult who received the AZD1222 COVID-19 vaccine.

This clone was recorded only once. The gene calls are TRBV3-1 (or the pseudogene TRBV3-2) and TRBJ1-1, with a possible D match to TRBD1 (5 bases). Per the germline V gene, CDR1 is LGHDT and CDR2 is YNNKEL (reference sequence). The CDR3 runs 12 residues. V was trimmed by 1 base and J by 11 bases, leaving 11 bases between them. The CDR3 here is CASSQGARGAFF. The CDR3 nucleotides read TGTGCCAGCAGCCAAGGGGCCCGGGGGGCTTTCTTT.

This clone was observed a single time. The V gene is TRBV28, the J gene TRBJ2-3; D might be TRBD1 or TRBD2, each matching 6 bases. CDR3 length: 15 residues. V was shortened by 0 bases and J by 1 base, with 8 bases between the two germline ends. Germline CDR1 is MDHEN and CDR2 is SYDVKM. CDR3 nucleotides: TGTGCCAGCAGTTTATGGGGGGGCGGCACAGATACGCAGTATTTT. Translating gives CASSLWGGGTDTQYF.

This chain links TRBV10-3 with TRBJ1-4, with a tentative D call TRBD1 (5 bases). V dropped 3 bases and J dropped 8 bases, with 13 bases sitting between them. In germline, CDR1 is ENHRY, CDR2 SYGVKD. CDR3 length: 14 residues. The CDR3 bases are TGTGCCATCAGTGATCTCAGGGATTCGGAAAAACTGTTTTTT. Translated, it gives CAISDLRDSEKLFF.

V gene TRBV11-2 combines with J gene TRBJ2-7; D is perhaps TRBD2 (7 bases). V was pared by 5 bases and J by 4 bases, with 18 bases between. Germline lookup yields CDR1 SGHAT and CDR2 FQNNGV. There are 15 residues in the CDR3. CDR3 bases: TGTGCCAGCAGCCGAGGGGGGGGACTCCTTTACGAGCAGTACTTC. It yields the protein CASSRGGGLLYEQYF. The full variable domain, completed using reference TRBV11-2 and TRBJ2-7, is EAGVAQSPRYKIIEKRQSVAFWCNPISGHATLYWYQQILGQGPKLLIQFQNNGVVDDSQLPKDRFSAERLKGVDSTLKIQPAKLEDSAVYLCASSRGGGLLYEQYFGPGTRLTVT.

The rearrangement joins TRBV28 to TRBJ2-2; 9 bases match TRBD1. The ends lost 5 bases at V and 4 bases at J; junction bases unmatched: 11. Germline CDR1 is MDHEN and CDR2 is SYDVKM. The CDR3 consists of 17 residues. The CDR3 spells CASSTNPGQGGTGELFF. The CDR3 bases are TGTGCCAGCAGTACCAACCCGGGACAGGGAGGCACCGGGGAGCTGTTTTTT.

The chain carries TRBV10-3 and TRBJ1-2; 7 bases fit TRBD1. J was trimmed by 3 bases and V by 10 bases; bases with no gene match: 2. CDR3 size: 11 residues. From germline, CDR1 is ENHRY and CDR2 SYGVKD. This CDR3 reads CASGTDYGYTF. The CDR3 bases are TGTGCCAGCGGGACAGACTATGGCTACACCTTC.

V gene TRBV28 combines with J gene TRBJ2-7; TRBD2 is a possible D gene (5 bases). There are 15 residues in the CDR3. The V end lost 2 bases, the J end lost 1 base, and 12 bases lay between the germline ends. Germline-derived CDR1 and CDR2 are MDHEN and SYDVKM. CDR3 amino acids: CASSLRGRASYEQYF. CDR3 sequence (DNA): TGTGCCAGCAGTTTAAGAGGGCGGGCATCCTACGAGCAGTACTTC.

This clone has just one count. The CDR3 DNA follows: TGTGCCAGCAGCCGATTGTGGGGCGGTGACTATGGCTACACCTTC. Residues: CASSRLWGGDYGYTF. The rearrangement uses TRBV7-9 and TRBJ1-2; tentative D call: TRBD1 (5 bases). The CDR3 has 15 amino acids. Looked up from germline, CDR1 is SEHNR and CDR2 is FQNEAQ (reference sequence). V was trimmed by 5 bases and J by 3 bases, leaving 16 bases between them.

On this clone: Sequence at one end of the junction differs from germline and may be a read error. V usage is TRBV7-9 and J usage is TRBJ2-5; 12 bases align to TRBD2. CDR1 and CDR2 (germline): SEHNR, FQNEAQ (reference sequence). This CDR3 has 14 residues. The CDR3 region is CASSLAGGQETQYF. The CDR3 nucleotides read TGTGCCAGCAGCCTAGCGGGGGGGCAAGAGACCCAGTACTTC.